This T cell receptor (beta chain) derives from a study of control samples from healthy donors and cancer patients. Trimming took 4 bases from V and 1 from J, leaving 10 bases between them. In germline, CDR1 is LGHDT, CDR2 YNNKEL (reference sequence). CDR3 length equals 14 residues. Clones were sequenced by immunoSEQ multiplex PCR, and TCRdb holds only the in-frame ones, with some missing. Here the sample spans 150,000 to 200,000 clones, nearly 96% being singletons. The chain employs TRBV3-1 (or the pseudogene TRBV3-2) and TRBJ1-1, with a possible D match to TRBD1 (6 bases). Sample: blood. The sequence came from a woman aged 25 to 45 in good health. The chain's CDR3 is CASSRGQTNTEAFF. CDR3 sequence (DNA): TGTGCCAGCAGCCGGGGACAAACGAACACTGAAGCTTTCTTT.